The 17 T cell receptor beta chains listed next were all sequenced from one sample in a study of blood T cell repertoires in COVID-19. Profiled with immunoSEQ multiplex PCR; TCRdb holds only in-frame clones, not every one. The repertoire holds around 200,000 clones, with approximately 87% as singletons. The sequenced sample consisted of peripheral blood. These receptors all stem from a person aged 65-85 years with COVID-19, enrolled during active disease.

The chain has TRBV7-2 and TRBJ1-2; D unresolved. The CDR3 contains 14 residues. The germline CDR1 and CDR2 sequences are SGHTA and FQGNSA. Trimming took off 3 bases at V and 6 bases at J, with 14 bases between the two ends. The CDR3: CASSFRQGLDGYTF. The CDR3 DNA follows: TGTGCCAGCAGCTTCAGACAAGGCTTGGATGGCTACACCTTC.

The chain couples TRBV10-3 to TRBJ2-1; 15 nucleotides match TRBD2. The CDR3 is 15 residues long. Losses at the gene ends were 10 bases for V and 4 bases for J; bases not matched to a gene: 5. Germline lookup yields CDR1 ENHRY and CDR2 SYGVKD. The CDR3: CATGTSGGQYNEQFF. CDR3 nucleotide sequence: TGTGCCACCGGGACTAGCGGGGGGCAGTACAATGAGCAGTTCTTC.

The chain combines TRBV28 with TRBJ1-4; D is unclear. The CDR3 is made up of 17 amino acids. V lost 6 bases and J 7 bases, leaving 24 bases between the germline ends. Germline V gene lookup returns CDR1 MDHEN and CDR2 SYDVKM. The CDR3 DNA follows: TGTGCCAGCAGAGTAACGGTCGGGGTGGGTTTTGGTGAAAAACTGTTTTTT. Protein sequence: CASRVTVGVGFGEKLFF.

At least ten counts were recorded for this clone. The genes are TRBV11-2 and TRBJ2-7; unclear D gene. Germline V gene lookup returns CDR1 SGHAT and CDR2 FQNNGV. V shed 2 bases and J shed 5 bases, with 7 bases lying between them. The CDR3 is 12 residues long. CDR3 in DNA: TGTGCCAGCAGCTTAATTAGCAACGAGCAGTACTTC. This translates into CASSLISNEQYF.

This sequence joins TRBV2 and TRBJ2-1; D might be TRBD1 (6 bases). Looked up from germline, CDR1 is SNHLY and CDR2 is FYNNEI. This CDR3 contains 12 residues. Trimming shortened V by 6 bases and J by 6 bases, and 9 bases separated the two germline ends. The DNA of the CDR3 is TGTGCCAGCAGCCAACAGGGCAATGAGCAGTTCTTC. Translating gives CASSQQGNEQFF.

This rearrangement joins TRBV6-6 to TRBJ2-1, with TRBD2 matching 7 bases. V was pared by 2 bases and J by 0 bases, with 1 base of the junction left unmatched. The CDR3 length is 15 residues. Germline V gene sequence: CDR1 MNHNY, CDR2 SVGAGI (reference sequence). CDR3 nucleotides: TGTGCCAGCAGTTACGGCGGGAGCTCCTACAATGAGCAGTTCTTC. It specifies CASSYGGSSYNEQFF.

V usage is TRBV6-1 and J usage is TRBJ1-1, with D unclear. V lost 0 bases and J 12 bases, leaving 20 bases between the germline ends. The CDR3 covers 15 residues. Looked up from germline, CDR1 is MNHNS and CDR2 is SASEGT. CDR3 protein: CASSEAIIGWSGSFF. The CDR3 DNA follows: TGTGCCAGCAGTGAAGCGATAATAGGGTGGTCGGGGTCTTTCTTT.

This clone was picked up many times. This chain connects TRBV7-8 to TRBJ1-5; tentatively, D is TRBD1 (5 bases). The CDR3 loop spans 14 amino acids. Germline CDR1 SGHVS, CDR2 FQNEAQ. Trimming took 5 bases from V and 6 from J, leaving 14 bases between them. The chain's CDR3 is CASSQTREFQPQHF. CDR3 bases: TGTGCCAGCAGCCAAACCAGGGAATTTCAGCCCCAGCATTTT.

The rearrangement uses TRBV6-5 and TRBJ1-2; TRBD1 is a possible D gene (5 bases). This CDR3 contains 13 residues. CDR1 is MNHEY, CDR2 SVGAGI, per germline. Trimming removed 4 bases at V and 5 bases at J, with 11 bases between. The CDR3 here is CASSFREGYGYTF. CDR3 DNA: TGTGCCAGCAGTTTCCGGGAGGGGTATGGCTACACCTTC.

This clone occurred once. The rearrangement links TRBV28 to TRBJ1-1, with D possibly being TRBD1 (6 bases). The V end lost 4 bases, the J end lost 10 bases, and 10 bases lay between the germline ends. The CDR3 length is 11 residues. Germline V gives CDR1 MDHEN, CDR2 SYDVKM. The CDR3 sequence: CASSYRAGAFF. The CDR3 DNA reads TGTGCCAGCAGTTACAGGGCAGGAGCTTTCTTT.

This clone was detected a few times. The chain combines TRBV10-3 with TRBJ1-2, with D perhaps TRBD1 (6 bases). V was cut by 7 bases and J by 0 bases, with 15 bases left in between. This CDR3 has 15 amino acids. CDR1 ENHRY and CDR2 SYGVKD come from the germline V gene. The CDR3 loop reads CAITPLDRANYGYTF. The DNA for the CDR3 is TGTGCCATCACCCCCCTGGACAGAGCTAACTATGGCTACACCTTC.

The gene calls are TRBV19 and TRBJ2-1, with 7 bases identical to TRBD1. Germline V gene lookup returns CDR1 LNHDA and CDR2 SQIVND (reference sequence). The CDR3 loop spans 14 amino acids. The trim removed 5 bases at V and 5 bases at J, leaving 6 bases unmatched. The CDR3 region is CASSPRDSNNEQFF. In DNA, the CDR3 is TGTGCCAGTAGTCCCCGGGACAGCAACAATGAGCAGTTCTTC.

The CDR3 protein is CASSLLLGRGANYGYTF. CDR3 DNA: TGTGCCAGCAGCTTGTTGTTGGGTCGCGGGGCTAACTATGGCTACACCTTC. The rearrangement uses TRBV5-8 and TRBJ1-2; D is ambiguous. The germline gives CDR1 SGHTS, CDR2 YDEGEE. V lost 1 base and J lost 0, with 16 bases in between. CDR3 length: 17 amino acids.

The chain employs TRBV5-4 and TRBJ1-2; the D is unclear. Trimming pared 0 bases from V and 2 bases from J, leaving 8 bases between. The CDR3 totals 14 residues. Germline V CDR1 and CDR2: SGHNT, YYREEE (reference sequence). CDR3 in amino acids: CASSLGTTNYGYTF. For the CDR3, the DNA is TGTGCCAGCAGCTTGGGCACAACGAACTATGGCTACACCTTC.

This clone was seen only a few times. The chain links TRBV14 to TRBJ1-4; TRBD1 aligns across 12 bases. This CDR3 is built from 17 residues. The trim removed 1 base at V and 8 bases at J, leaving 8 bases unmatched. CDR1 and CDR2 (germline): SGHDN, FVKESK. The CDR3 DNA reads as TGTGCCAGCAGCCAAGCGGGACAGGGGGCGTCGGGGGAAAAACTGTTTTTT. Protein sequence: CASSQAGQGASGEKLFF. Full variable domain (remainder filled in from reference TRBV14 and TRBJ1-4): EAGVTQFPSHSVIEKGQTVTLRCDPISGHDNLYWYRRVMGKEIKFLLHFVKESKQDESGMPNNRFLAERTGGTYSTLKVQPAELEDSGVYFCASSQAGQGASGEKLFFGSGTQLSVL.

CDR3 region: CASSLYRGGGNEQFF. The CDR3 DNA follows: TGTGCCAGCAGCTTGTACAGGGGAGGTGGGAATGAGCAGTTCTTC. This chain uses TRBV5-6 with TRBJ2-1; D is perhaps TRBD1 (7 bases). Germline V gives CDR1 SGHDT, CDR2 YYEEEE. Trimming removed 1 base from V and 7 bases from J, with 15 bases in between. This CDR3 has 15 residues.

The CDR3 bases are TGTGCCAGCAGCCAAGTAACCGGGACTAGCGGGACCCGTAGCGGGGAGCTGTTTTTT. This sequence encodes CASSQVTGTSGTRSGELFF. The chain combines TRBV4-2 with TRBJ2-2, with TRBD2 matching over 13 bases. V was pared by 1 base and J by 7 bases, with 12 bases of the junction left unmatched. The length of the CDR3 is 19 residues. Per the germline V gene, CDR1 is LGHNA and CDR2 is YNFKEQ.